The 21 T cell receptor beta chains below come from one sample, sequenced in a study of regulatory T cells in long-lasting Graves disease. Specified time point: newly diagnosed GD, antithyroid drugs for less than 3 months. PBMC RNA was the source of the TCR library. Arm-PCR of CDR3 regions and iRepertoire HTBI primers were used to build TCR beta libraries. TCRdb called the multiplex PCR reads again in MiXCR, with one record for every CDR3 protein. The repertoire includes 540,000 or so distinct CDR3 sequences, 13% of them detected once, and 10% sits in the top ten. These data were also filed under a second study, of T cells in Graves' hyperthyroidism and ophthalmopathy.

The sequencing used peripheral blood mononuclear cells (PBMCs), collected at new diagnosis, from a patient treated with antithyroid drugs. The origin of the receptors is a young man with Graves disease.

For this clonotype: Given a far larger clone just one base away, this is likely a sequencing read error. J is TRBJ2-7 and V is TRBV2; 8 nucleotides line up with TRBD1. This CDR3 has 15 residues. V dropped 1 base and J dropped 7; count of bases not matched to a gene: 9. Germline V gives CDR1 SNHLY, CDR2 FYNNEI. This CDR3 reads CASSEGQGRNNEQYF. The CDR3 DNA reads as TGTGCCAGCAGTGAAGGACAGGGGAGGAACAATGAGCAGTACTTC.

This clonotype appeared many times. V gene TRBV28 combines with J gene TRBJ2-1; no definite D call. Trimming took 7 bases from V and 3 from J, leaving 10 bases between them. Germline loops: CDR1 MDHEN, CDR2 SYDVKM. This CDR3 is built from 13 residues. CDR3 sequence (DNA): TGTGCCAGCACGGTCGTTCGCTACAATGAGCAGTTCTTC. Its translation: CASTVVRYNEQFF.

This clonotype has at least ten counts. The V gene is TRBV29-1, the J gene TRBJ2-5; possible D gene TRBD2, 5 bases. CDR1 is SQVTM and CDR2 is ANQGSEA in the germline V gene. The ends were cut back, 5 bases at V and 7 bases at J, with 20 bases in the middle. The CDR3 contains 14 residues. The CDR3 region has the DNA TGCAGCGTTCCTCCTCCCGGGATTGAGGGGACCCAGTACTTC. It encodes CSVPPPGIEGTQYF.

This clonotype was seen repeatedly, ten times or more. V usage is TRBV12-3 or TRBV12-4 and J usage is TRBJ1-5, with D tentatively TRBD1 (5 bases). V was cut by 1 base and J by 1 base, with 11 bases left in between. The CDR3 runs to 16 residues. The CDR3 protein is CASSLEGKGSNQPQHF. In nucleotides, the CDR3 is TGTGCCAGCAGTTTAGAGGGGAAGGGGAGCAATCAGCCCCAGCATTTT.

This chain uses TRBV6-4 with TRBJ2-2, with D possibly being TRBD1 or TRBD2 (6 bases each). The germline V gene has CDR1 MRHNA and CDR2 SNTAGT. The CDR3 spans 14 residues. Between the trimmed V and J ends, which lost 8 bases and 3 bases, there was a span of 13 bases. CDR3 sequence reads: CASRRGVDTGELFF. As DNA, the CDR3 is TGTGCCAGCCGGAGGGGGGTCGACACCGGGGAGCTGTTTTTT.

In this sample, this clonotype turned up many times. This chain joins TRBV13 and TRBJ2-7, with TRBD1 matching over 11 bases. Germline CDR1 and CDR2: PRHDT and FYEKMQ (reference sequence). V gave up 4 bases and J gave up 4 bases; unmatched junction bases: 3. This CDR3 is built from 14 residues. The DNA of the CDR3 is TGTGCCAGCAGCTGGGGACAGGGGGTTTACGAGCAGTACTTC. Protein sequence: CASSWGQGVYEQYF.

The chain couples TRBV29-1 to TRBJ2-4; the D gene is possibly TRBD1 (5 bases). The CDR3 sequence is 12 residues long. Trimming stripped 3 bases from V and 2 bases from J, with 5 bases between. Germline CDR1 and CDR2: SQVTM and ANQGSEA. This CDR3 reads CSVEGPKNIQYF. CDR3 sequence (DNA): TGCAGCGTTGAGGGGCCCAAAAACATTCAGTACTTC.

This clonotype was observed many times. The chain joins TRBV12-3 or TRBV12-4 to TRBJ2-7, with 8 bases matching TRBD2. The CDR3 runs 15 residues. The ends lost 2 bases at V and 1 base at J; junction bases unmatched: 4. The CDR3 loop is CASSLWASGSYEQYF. The CDR3 nucleotides read TGTGCCAGCAGTTTATGGGCTAGCGGGTCCTACGAGCAGTACTTC.

Comment on this clonotype: An end of the junction differs from the germline gene, which may be a read error. This rearrangement joins TRBV19 to TRBJ2-5; the match to TRBD1 covers 7 bases. This CDR3 contains 13 residues. The germline gives CDR1 LNHDA, CDR2 SQIVND (reference sequence). In DNA form, the CDR3 reads TGTGTCAGTAGCCGACAGGGACAAGAGACCCAGTACTTC. Translation gives CVSSRQGQETQYF.

This clonotype was observed at least ten times. The genes are TRBV5-1 and TRBJ2-1; 8 nucleotides line up with TRBD2. Germline values: CDR1 SGHRS, CDR2 YFSETQ. The J segment lost 5 bases and the V segment lost 4 bases, leaving 11 bases of the junction unmatched. CDR3 length equals 16 residues. CDR3 nucleotide sequence: TGCGCCAGCAGCACGATCGGCGGACTAGCAGACAATGAGCAGTTCTTC. Translating gives CASSTIGGLADNEQFF.

This clonotype was picked up many times. The genes are TRBV30 and TRBJ2-5, with 8 bases identical to TRBD2. Germline V CDR1 and CDR2: GTSNPN, SVGIG (reference sequence). The CDR3 totals 14 residues. The V gene end was trimmed by 2 bases and the J gene end by 7 bases; junction bases not matched to a gene: 9. CDR3 loop: CAWSSGGAGRTQYF. CDR3 nucleotide sequence: TGTGCCTGGAGTTCCGGGGGGGCCGGTAGGACCCAGTACTTC.

This chain connects TRBV4-2 to TRBJ1-2, with D uncertain. The CDR3 runs 17 residues. Germline-derived CDR1 and CDR2 are LGHNA and YNFKEQ. Trimming stripped 3 bases from V and 0 bases from J, with 17 bases between. CDR3 amino acids: CASSHSKSAPSNYGYTF. The CDR3 DNA sequence: TGTGCCAGCAGCCATAGCAAATCGGCACCTTCTAACTATGGCTACACCTTC.

The rearrangement uses TRBV19 and TRBJ2-5, with D hard to call. The germline V gene encodes CDR1 LNHDA and CDR2 SQIVND (reference sequence). The CDR3 has 14 amino acids. Deletions cut 1 base from V and 2 bases from J, with 8 bases between. The chain's CDR3 is CASSIGPVQETQYF. CDR3 nucleotides: TGTGCCAGTAGTATAGGACCCGTGCAAGAGACCCAGTACTTC.

There are many counts of this clonotype. The rearrangement uses TRBV7-3 and TRBJ2-1, with a tentative D call TRBD2 (5 bases). CDR1 is SGHTA and CDR2 is FQGTGA in the germline V gene. The ends were cut back, 1 base at V and 9 bases at J, with 10 bases in the middle. The CDR3 spans 13 residues. The CDR3 DNA reads as TGTGCCAGCAGCTTAAACGGGATGGGTGAGCAGTTCTTC. Protein product: CASSLNGMGEQFF.

This chain links TRBV20-1 with TRBJ2-5, with 8 bases matching TRBD2. Gene TRBJ2-1 matches the end of the DNA better, so the J call may be wrong. This CDR3 region has 13 residues. Germline CDR1 DFQATT, CDR2 SNEGSKA (reference sequence). CDR3 nucleotides: TGCAGTGCTAGAGGCCCAGGAAGCGGGAGCCAGTTCTTC. It codes for CSARGPGSGSQFF.

This clonotype was picked up many times. The J gene is TRBJ2-7, the V gene TRBV12-3 or TRBV12-4; D could derive from TRBD1 or TRBD2 (5 bases each). The CDR3 is 15 amino acids. Trimming removed 4 bases from V and 7 bases from J, with 20 bases in between. The DNA of the CDR3 is TGTGCCAGCAGTTACCCGGGACGGGGCCTTTTTGAGCAGTACTTC. Translated, it gives CASSYPGRGLFEQYF.

This chain joins TRBV30 and TRBJ1-5; no reliable D call. This CDR3 is 13 amino acids long. V lost 2 bases to trimming and J lost 7 bases, with 12 bases between them. CDR1 and CDR2 (germline): GTSNPN, SVGIG (reference sequence). CDR3 in DNA: TGTGCCTGGAGTCCAGCCTCAGTACAGCCCCAGCATTTT. Translating gives CAWSPASVQPQHF.

The chain employs TRBV6-1 and TRBJ2-3; TRBD2 aligns across 9 bases. The ends lost 5 bases at V and 2 bases at J; junction bases unmatched: 5. Germline V gene sequence: CDR1 MNHNS, CDR2 SASEGT. This CDR3 has 15 residues. CDR3 in DNA: TGTGCCAGCAGTCAAGGACTAGCGTCCACAGATACGCAGTATTTT. Protein product: CASSQGLASTDTQYF.

This chain connects TRBV7-2 to TRBJ1-3; D is unresolved. The length of the CDR3 is 17 residues. The germline V gene has CDR1 SGHTA and CDR2 FQGNSA. Trimming shortened V by 2 bases and J by 0 bases, and 14 bases separated the two germline ends. CDR3 DNA: TGTGCCAGCAGCTTAAGGCGAAGCGTTGTCTCTGGAAACACCATATATTTT. Translating gives CASSLRRSVVSGNTIYF. The whole variable domain, filled in from reference TRBV7-2 and TRBJ1-3, reads GAGVSQSPSNKVTEKGKDVELRCDPISGHTALYWYRQSLGQGLEFLIYFQGNSAPDKSGLPSDRFSAERTGGSVSTLTIQRTQQEDSAVYLCASSLRRSVVSGNTIYFGEGSWLTVV.

The rearrangement joins TRBV20-1 to TRBJ2-5; 8 bases line up with TRBD2. V was pared by 2 bases and J by 2 bases, with 7 bases of the junction left unmatched. This CDR3 region has 15 residues. Germline CDR1 is DFQATT and CDR2 is SNEGSKA (reference sequence). CDR3 residues: CSARPGGEIQETQYF. The CDR3 coding sequence is TGCAGTGCTAGACCCGGGGGGGAAATACAAGAGACCCAGTACTTC.

V and J are TRBV20-1 and TRBJ2-3; D possibly matches TRBD1 or TRBD2 (5 bases each). The CDR3 runs 14 residues. V shed 7 bases and J shed 4 bases, with 18 bases lying between them. CDR1 and CDR2 from the germline V gene are DFQATT and SNEGSKA (reference sequence). The CDR3 nucleotides read TGCAGTGTGATCCGGGGCACGGGGCCAGATACGCAGTATTTT. As protein: CSVIRGTGPDTQYF.